This T cell receptor (beta chain) was identified in a study of blood T cell repertoires in COVID-19. About the study: Both acute and convalescent COVID-19 samples were obtained from the United States, Italy and Spain. T cells, B-cell-depleted T cells, or PBMCs supplied cDNA or gDNA.

Per the study methods: Amplification of reference gene primers was used by the study to estimate nucleated cell counts. Produced via immunoSEQ multiplex PCR; TCRdb's table is partial and in-frame only. V, J and clone size were drawn from that table, and D and trimming were deduced from the DNA. In the table there are roughly 41,000 clones, around 89% of which are singletons. The sequence was obtained from a human donor in a cohort sampled during active COVID-19. Source material: peripheral blood.

In DNA, the CDR3 is TGTGCCAGCAGTGAACCCCGGTTAGCGGGCACAGATACGCAGTATTTT. Translating gives CASSEPRLAGTDTQYF. The chain carries TRBV2 and TRBJ2-3; the D gene is possibly TRBD2 (6 bases). The CDR3 runs 16 residues. The germline CDR1 and CDR2 sequences are SNHLY and FYNNEI. Trimming cost V 2 bases and J 1 base, with 13 bases left between them.